Listed below are T cell receptor beta chains from one sample, sequenced in a study of CD8 T cells in ankylosing spondylitis. A single record per CDR3 protein comes from TCRdb applying MiXCR to the 5' RACE reads. There are roughly 450,000 distinct CDR3 sequences in the sample; 25% to 30% occur only once, and about 1% lies in the top ten. Sequencing was carried out using blood, either unsorted or a sorted T cell fraction (not recorded which). The receptors originated from a male donor with ankylosing spondylitis. CDR3s leave out the opening cysteine and the closing phenylalanine or tryptophan. Each record gives: J gene, V gene, CDR3 protein.

>TRBJ1-2|TRBV13
ASSLVEGGAGYGYT
>TRBJ1-4|TRBV10-2
ASSDLTGDEKLF
>TRBJ2-7|TRBV29-1
SANPVGSSSYEQY
>TRBJ2-2|TRBV12-3/TRBV12-4
ASSSQGTTNTGELF
>TRBJ2-1|TRBV21-1
ASSRSSGAPYNEQF
>TRBJ1-1|TRBV18
ASSPRVISNTEAF
>TRBJ2-3|TRBV11-2
ASSRLAGADTQY
>TRBJ2-1|TRBV5-6
ASSPVRLAGIYNEQF
>TRBJ2-4|TRBV6-1
ASSAGQPSLVQY
>TRBJ2-1|TRBV15
ATSRDLTGSYNEQF
>TRBJ2-7|TRBV2
ASKDRQGEVFEQY
>TRBJ2-2|TRBV12-3/TRBV12-4
ASRRRPNTGELF
>TRBJ2-3|TRBV6-1
ASSEPSGKDTQY
>TRBJ2-2|TRBV5-1
ASSLADLANTGELF
>TRBJ2-1|TRBV10-2
ASSDNFGGRAHNEQF
>TRBJ1-3|TRBV7-2
ASSSVSGNTIY
>TRBJ1-5|TRBV5-1
ASSSGTGNQPQH
>TRBJ1-1|TRBV20-1
SARAILNTEAF
>TRBJ2-3|TRBV29-1
SVGGGRGGRSDTQY
>TRBJ2-7|TRBV3-1
ASSQLAGPYEQY
>TRBJ2-1|TRBV21-1
ASSKGQSSYNEQF
>TRBJ2-3|TRBV7-2
ASSRVAVSTDTQY
>TRBJ2-1|TRBV2
ASGGSQSYNEQF
>TRBJ2-2|TRBV20-1
SARDSRYTGELF
>TRBJ2-3|TRBV10-1
ASSDSYASGTDTQY
>TRBJ2-1|TRBV5-1
ASSLGGTSGVPFYNEQF
>TRBJ2-1|TRBV20-1
SARDSSGRVYNEQF
>TRBJ2-7|TRBV20-1
SARSSGLLGEQY